The 29 T cell receptor beta chains below were found in one sample sequenced in a study of T cell responses to AZD1222 COVID-19 vaccine. Produced via immunoSEQ multiplex PCR; TCRdb's table is partial and in-frame only. The table records roughly 130,000 clones, roughly 85% of them present only once. The specimen was peripheral blood, collected on day 0 of AZD1222 vaccination. The receptor source for this set is an adult in good health.

The chain has TRBV6-5 and TRBJ1-6, with TRBD1 as a possible D gene (5 bases). The CDR3 consists of 16 residues. Trimming pared 4 bases from V and 7 bases from J, leaving 17 bases between. Germline values: CDR1 MNHEY, CDR2 SVGAGI. CDR3 residues: CASSLVTVGRNSPLHF. As DNA, the CDR3 is TGTGCCAGCAGTTTAGTGACAGTCGGACGGAATTCACCCCTCCACTTT.

The chain recombines TRBV15 with TRBJ2-5, with D possibly matching TRBD2 (7 bases). Germline CDR1 LNHNV, CDR2 YYDKDF (reference sequence). The V and J ends lost 0 bases and 2 bases respectively, with 16 bases between them. The CDR3 sequence is 17 residues long. The CDR3 loop is CATSRDGGGGLQETQYF. The CDR3 DNA sequence: TGTGCCACCAGCAGAGATGGGGGCGGGGGCCTTCAAGAGACCCAGTACTTC. The variable domain in full, completed from reference TRBV15 and TRBJ2-5, reads DAMVIQNPRYQVTQFGKPVTLSCSQTLNHNVMYWYQQKSSQAPKLLFHYYDKDFNNEADTPDNFQSRRPNTSFCFLDIRSPGLGDTAMYLCATSRDGGGGLQETQYFGPGTRLLVL.

The chain combines TRBV11-3 with TRBJ2-1; TRBD2 agrees at 8 bases. Germline CDR1 and CDR2: SGHNT and YENEEA. The CDR3 has 15 amino acids. V lost 3 bases, J lost 5 bases, and 6 bases stayed unmatched. CDR3 residues: CASSFGVAGNNEQFF. DNA of the CDR3: TGTGCCAGCAGCTTCGGCGTAGCGGGGAACAATGAGCAGTTCTTC.

This chain links TRBV27 with TRBJ2-2; D not resolved. The ends were cut back, 7 bases at V and 0 bases at J, with 18 bases in the middle. CDR3 length: 17 residues. Looked up from germline, CDR1 is MNHEY and CDR2 is SMNVEV (reference sequence). This CDR3 reads CASIRTSLGPNTGELFF. The CDR3 bases are TGTGCCAGCATTCGGACCTCACTTGGGCCGAACACCGGGGAGCTGTTTTTT.

The CDR3 protein is CASSQGRLTYEQYF. The DNA for the CDR3 is TGTGCCAGCAGCCAGGGACGTCTCACCTACGAGCAGTACTTC. This chain joins TRBV5-4 and TRBJ2-7; D may correspond to TRBD1 or TRBD2 (5 bases each). Germline lookup yields CDR1 SGHNT and CDR2 YYREEE (reference sequence). The CDR3 extends over 14 amino acids. V shed 4 bases and J shed 2 bases, with 13 bases lying between them.

The chain couples TRBV7-2 to TRBJ2-1, with D unresolved. The ends were cut back, 5 bases at V and 2 bases at J, with 10 bases in the middle. The CDR3 extends over 14 amino acids. CDR1 is SGHTA, CDR2 FQGNSA, per germline. The CDR3 DNA is TGTGCCAGCAGCCCCCACAGAGCCTACAATGAGCAGTTCTTC. Protein: CASSPHRAYNEQFF.

The V call is TRBV2, the J call TRBJ2-7; D is perhaps TRBD2 (5 bases). With 7 bases removed from V and 3 bases from J, the gap between germline ends came to 16 bases. The CDR3 runs to 14 residues. Germline values: CDR1 SNHLY, CDR2 FYNNEI. The CDR3 DNA follows: TGTGCCAGCAAGGACCCGGGGTTCTACTACGAGCAGTACTTC. Protein sequence: CASKDPGFYYEQYF.

The chain has TRBV6-2 or TRBV6-3 and TRBJ2-7, with 9 bases fitting TRBD2. Germline values: CDR1 MNHEY, CDR2 SVGEGT. The junction had 8 bases not matched to a gene; V was cut back by 5 bases and J by 6 bases. The CDR3 sequence is 14 residues long. The CDR3 nucleotides read TGTGCCAGCAGTAGACCCGGGACTAGCATCGAGCAGTACTTC. It specifies CASSRPGTSIEQYF.

The rearrangement joins TRBV2 to TRBJ1-4; 7 nucleotides align to TRBD1. Looked up from germline, CDR1 is SNHLY and CDR2 is FYNNEI. The CDR3 has 12 amino acids. Trimming at V came to 9 bases and at J to 8 bases, leaving 6 bases not matched to a gene. The CDR3 DNA reads as TGTGCCAGGGGCGGACAGGCCGAAAAACTGTTTTTT. Its protein is CARGGQAEKLFF.

This clone was seen once. The chain recombines TRBV21-1 with TRBJ1-5; the table's D call, TRBD1, was not checked against the DNA. TRBV21-1 constitutes a pseudogene. The CDR3 is 16 residues long. CDR3 coding DNA: TGTGCCAGCAGCAACGGAACTTCAGGGGTAAGGCAGCCCCAGCATTTT. Translating gives CASSNGTSGVRQPQHF.

CDR3 amino acids: CASSQLHPGQGSEAFF. The CDR3 coding sequence is TGTGCCAGCAGCCAACTCCATCCAGGACAGGGATCTGAAGCTTTCTTT. The J gene is TRBJ1-1, the V gene TRBV3-1 (or the pseudogene TRBV3-2); 8 bases agree with TRBD1. The CDR3 extends over 16 amino acids. Germline V lookup: CDR1 LGHDT, CDR2 YNNKEL (reference sequence). After removal of 2 bases from V and 6 bases from J, the junction contained 11 bases not matched to a gene.

This chain uses TRBV3-1 (or the pseudogene TRBV3-2) with TRBJ1-4; no clear D. There are 14 residues in the CDR3. V lost 4 bases to trimming and J lost 5 bases, with 11 bases between them. Germline V gives CDR1 LGHDT, CDR2 YNNKEL (reference sequence). The CDR3 here is CASSPSRANEKLFF. The CDR3 DNA is TGTGCCAGCAGCCCGAGCCGGGCGAATGAAAAACTGTTTTTT.

The V call is TRBV6-5, the J call TRBJ1-1; 8 bases match TRBD1. Germline V CDR1 and CDR2: MNHEY, SVGAGI. The trim removed 10 bases at V and 10 bases at J, leaving 14 bases unmatched. The CDR3 length is 13 residues. The CDR3 region is CATLRQGTVGAFF. Written as DNA, the CDR3 is TGTGCCACCCTTAGACAGGGGACCGTCGGAGCTTTCTTT.

The chain joins TRBV5-1 to TRBJ2-7; D unresolved. This CDR3 has 17 amino acids. Germline-derived CDR1 and CDR2 are SGHRS and YFSETQ. V lost 1 base and J 0 bases, leaving 17 bases between the germline ends. CDR3 coding DNA: TGCGCCAGCAGCTTGATAGGTCCCCGGACCCTCTCCTACGAGCAGTACTTC. Its protein product is CASSLIGPRTLSYEQYF.

V is TRBV2 and J is TRBJ2-7; D gene ambiguous. Germline V gene data show CDR1 as SNHLY and CDR2 as FYNNEI. With 6 bases removed from V and 6 bases from J, the gap between germline ends came to 9 bases. This CDR3 has 11 residues. In nucleotides, the CDR3 is TGTGCCAGCAGACGGACCTCCGAGCAGTACTTC. It yields the protein CASRRTSEQYF.

The gene calls are TRBV5-1 and TRBJ1-2; the D is unclear. In germline, CDR1 is SGHRS, CDR2 YFSETQ. Trimming took off 0 bases at V and 4 bases at J, with 16 bases between the two ends. The CDR3 length is 16 residues. Here the CDR3 reads CASSLEGKPGPYGYTF. CDR3 coding DNA: TGCGCCAGCAGCTTGGAGGGAAAACCCGGGCCCTATGGCTACACCTTC.

On this clone: A read error may account for a junction end that differs from germline. The chain links TRBV10-3 to TRBJ2-3; 9 positions match TRBD1. Germline V CDR1 and CDR2: ENHRY, SYGVKD. This CDR3 spans 13 amino acids. The CDR3 protein is CAVRTGVTDTQYF. The DNA for the CDR3 is TGTGCCGTCAGGACAGGGGTGACAGATACGCAGTATTTT.

This rearrangement joins TRBV4-2 to TRBJ1-2; 10 bases are shared with TRBD1. CDR3 length equals 15 residues. The germline gives CDR1 LGHNA, CDR2 YNFKEQ. With V trimmed by 4 bases and J by 2 bases, 4 bases remained unmatched. CDR3 residues: CASSREDRGNYGYTF. For the CDR3, the DNA is TGTGCCAGCAGCCGAGAGGACAGGGGGAACTATGGCTACACCTTC.

V is TRBV30 and J is TRBJ2-5; possible D gene TRBD2, 6 bases. The germline CDR1 and CDR2 sequences are GTSNPN and SVGIG (reference sequence). V was trimmed by 4 bases and J by 1 base, leaving 13 bases between them. There are 14 residues in the CDR3. The CDR3 DNA sequence: TGTGCCTGGACCCCGGCGGGGTTCCAAGAGACCCAGTACTTC. Translating gives CAWTPAGFQETQYF.

The chain links TRBV3-1 (or the pseudogene TRBV3-2) to TRBJ2-6; D gene uncertain. V lost 2 bases to trimming and J lost 0 bases, with 5 bases between them. This CDR3 contains 15 residues. Germline assignment: CDR1 LGHDT and CDR2 YNNKEL (reference sequence). Written as DNA, the CDR3 is TGTGCCAGCAGCCAATTGAACTCTGGGGCCAACGTCCTGACTTTC. It is translated as CASSQLNSGANVLTF.

V is TRBV19 and J is TRBJ1-1; 7 bases line up with TRBD1. CDR1 is LNHDA, CDR2 SQIVND, per germline (reference sequence). Trimming cost V 5 bases and J 1 base; bases outside gene matches: 10. This CDR3 has 16 amino acids. The CDR3 here is CASSLGQATANTEAFF. The CDR3 nucleotides are TGTGCCAGTAGTCTCGGACAGGCGACCGCGAACACTGAAGCTTTCTTT.

CDR3 loop: CASSWGSTGEKLFF. The CDR3, as DNA: TGTGCCAGCAGCTGGGGCAGCACAGGTGAAAAACTGTTTTTT. The V gene is TRBV7-8, the J gene TRBJ1-4, with D possibly being TRBD1 (5 bases). Germline V lookup: CDR1 SGHVS, CDR2 FQNEAQ. Trimming stripped 4 bases from V and 7 bases from J, with 13 bases between. The CDR3 sequence is 14 residues long.

This sequence joins TRBV6-6 and TRBJ2-1; D may be TRBD2 (6 bases). Trimming took 7 bases from V and 5 from J, leaving 15 bases between them. Per the germline V gene, CDR1 is MNHNY and CDR2 is SVGAGI (reference sequence). This CDR3 spans 14 amino acids. The CDR3, as DNA: TGTGCCAGCACCAACACGGGACTGAACAATGAGCAGTTCTTC. It is translated as CASTNTGLNNEQFF.

This clone was detected a few times. The chain joins TRBV15 to TRBJ2-7; the D is unclear. The CDR3 totals 13 residues. Germline values: CDR1 LNHNV, CDR2 YYDKDF (reference sequence). V gave up 5 bases and J gave up 2 bases, with 10 bases separating them. The CDR3: CATSPAPAYEQYF. The CDR3 DNA follows: TGTGCCACCAGCCCAGCGCCGGCCTACGAGCAGTACTTC.

This clone was picked up a small number of times. The genes are TRBV3-1 (or the pseudogene TRBV3-2) and TRBJ1-1, with D possibly TRBD1 on 6 matching bases. Trimming took off 4 bases at V and 6 bases at J, with 12 bases between the two ends. CDR1 and CDR2 from the germline V gene are LGHDT and YNNKEL (reference sequence). The CDR3 length is 13 residues. CDR3 sequence (DNA): TGTGCCAGCAGCCCCCGGGGGGGCGCTGAAGCTTTCTTT. This translates into CASSPRGGAEAFF.

The V and J genes are TRBV27 and TRBJ2-5; no clear D. With 6 bases removed from V and 0 bases from J, the gap between germline ends came to 11 bases. The CDR3 spans 14 residues. Germline V gives CDR1 MNHEY, CDR2 SMNVEV (reference sequence). The CDR3 bases are TGTGCCAGCAGGGAAGGTTTCTACCAAGAGACCCAGTACTTC. Its protein product is CASREGFYQETQYF.

The gene calls are TRBV5-1 and TRBJ1-1, with 7 nucleotides matching TRBD1. J gave up 5 bases and V 4 bases, and 8 bases lay outside the gene matches. Germline V lookup: CDR1 SGHRS, CDR2 YFSETQ. This CDR3 is 14 amino acids long. In nucleotides, the CDR3 is TGCGCCAGCAGCACTGCAGGGGGGCGGACTGAAGCTTTCTTT. Amino acids: CASSTAGGRTEAFF.

The chain couples TRBV6-5 to TRBJ2-7; 9 nucleotides match TRBD2. The CDR3 is made up of 15 amino acids. With 3 bases clipped from V and 2 bases from J, the junction kept 5 bases outside the gene matches. Germline assignment: CDR1 MNHEY and CDR2 SVGAGI. In DNA, the CDR3 is TGTGCCAGCAGTTATGTTGGCGGGAGGGCCTACGAGCAGTACTTC. Protein product: CASSYVGGRAYEQYF.

The J gene is TRBJ2-1, the V gene TRBV6-1; 10 bases align to TRBD2. Germline CDR1 reads MNHNS; CDR2 reads SASEGT. V shed 4 bases, J shed 4 bases, and the junction held 7 bases outside the gene matches. The CDR3 contains 16 residues. CDR3: CASSVLAGASYNEQFF. The CDR3 coding sequence is TGTGCCAGCAGTGTTCTAGCGGGAGCATCTTACAATGAGCAGTTCTTC.